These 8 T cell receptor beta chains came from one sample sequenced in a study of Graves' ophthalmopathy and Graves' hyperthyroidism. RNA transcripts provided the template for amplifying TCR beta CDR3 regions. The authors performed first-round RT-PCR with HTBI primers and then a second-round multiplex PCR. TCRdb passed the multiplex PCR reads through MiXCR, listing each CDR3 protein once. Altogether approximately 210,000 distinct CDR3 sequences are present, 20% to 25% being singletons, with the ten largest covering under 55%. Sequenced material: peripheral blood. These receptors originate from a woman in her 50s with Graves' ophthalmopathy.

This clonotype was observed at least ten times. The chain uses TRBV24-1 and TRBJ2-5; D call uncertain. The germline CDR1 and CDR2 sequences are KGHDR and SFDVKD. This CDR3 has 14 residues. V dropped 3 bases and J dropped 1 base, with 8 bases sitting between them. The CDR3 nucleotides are TGTGCCACCAGTGATGAGAGGCTCCAAGAGACCCAGTACTTC. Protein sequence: CATSDERLQETQYF.

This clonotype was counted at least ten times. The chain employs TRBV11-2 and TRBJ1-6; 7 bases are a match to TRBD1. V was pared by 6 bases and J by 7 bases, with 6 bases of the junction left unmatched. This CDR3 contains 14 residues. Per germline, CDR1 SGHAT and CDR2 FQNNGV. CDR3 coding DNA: TGTGCCAGCAGAATGGGACAGCAGAATTCACCCCTCCACTTT. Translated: CASRMGQQNSPLHF.

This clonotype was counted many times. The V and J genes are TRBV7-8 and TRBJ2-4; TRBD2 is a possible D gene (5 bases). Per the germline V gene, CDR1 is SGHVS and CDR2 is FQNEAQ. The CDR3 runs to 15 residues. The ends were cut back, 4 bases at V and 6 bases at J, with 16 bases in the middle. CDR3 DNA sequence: TGTGCCAGCAGCTCCTCATCCGGGAAAACAAACATTCAGTACTTC. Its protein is CASSSSSGKTNIQYF.

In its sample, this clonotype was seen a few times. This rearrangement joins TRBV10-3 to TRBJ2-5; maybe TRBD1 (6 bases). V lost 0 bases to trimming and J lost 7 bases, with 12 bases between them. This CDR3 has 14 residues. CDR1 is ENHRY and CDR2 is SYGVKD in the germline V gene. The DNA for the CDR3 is TGTGCCATCAGTGAGTCCTACAGGGATGGGACCCAGTACTTC. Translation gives CAISESYRDGTQYF.

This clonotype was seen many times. The CDR3 is CASRPGGFNNNQPQHF. The CDR3 nucleotides are TGTGCCAGCAGGCCAGGGGGCTTTAACAATAATCAGCCCCAGCATTTT. The genes are TRBV27 and TRBJ1-5, with 8 bases aligning to TRBD1. The CDR3 length is 16 residues. Trimming cost V 6 bases and J 4 bases; bases outside gene matches: 11. Germline V CDR1 and CDR2: MNHEY, SMNVEV (reference sequence).

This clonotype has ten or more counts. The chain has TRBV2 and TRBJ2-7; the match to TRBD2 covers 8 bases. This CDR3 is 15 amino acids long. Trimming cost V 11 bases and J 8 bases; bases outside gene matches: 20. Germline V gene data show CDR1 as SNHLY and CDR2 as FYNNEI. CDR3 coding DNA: TGTGCCGGTGGCTCCGGTTCGAGCGGGAGTTTTAAGCAGTACTTC. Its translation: CAGGSGSSGSFKQYF. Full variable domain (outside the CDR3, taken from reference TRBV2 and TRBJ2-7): EPEVTQTPSHQVTQMGQEVILRCVPISNHLYFYWYRQILGQKVEFLVSFYNNEISEKSEIFDDQFSVERPDGSNFTLKIRSTKLEDSAMYFCAGGSGSSGSFKQYFGPGTRLTVT.

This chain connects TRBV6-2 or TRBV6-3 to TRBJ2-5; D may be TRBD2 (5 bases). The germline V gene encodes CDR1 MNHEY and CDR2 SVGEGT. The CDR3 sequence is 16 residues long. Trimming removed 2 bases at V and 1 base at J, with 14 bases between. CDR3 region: CASSYERGDIQETQYF. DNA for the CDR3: TGTGCCAGCAGTTACGAACGGGGAGATATCCAAGAGACCCAGTACTTC.

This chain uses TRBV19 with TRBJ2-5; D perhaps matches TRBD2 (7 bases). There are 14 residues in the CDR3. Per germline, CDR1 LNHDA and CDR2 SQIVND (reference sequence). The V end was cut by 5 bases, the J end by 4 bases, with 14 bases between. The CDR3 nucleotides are TGTGCCAGTAGTGAGATAGGGGGGGGAGAGACCCAGTACTTC. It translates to CASSEIGGGETQYF.